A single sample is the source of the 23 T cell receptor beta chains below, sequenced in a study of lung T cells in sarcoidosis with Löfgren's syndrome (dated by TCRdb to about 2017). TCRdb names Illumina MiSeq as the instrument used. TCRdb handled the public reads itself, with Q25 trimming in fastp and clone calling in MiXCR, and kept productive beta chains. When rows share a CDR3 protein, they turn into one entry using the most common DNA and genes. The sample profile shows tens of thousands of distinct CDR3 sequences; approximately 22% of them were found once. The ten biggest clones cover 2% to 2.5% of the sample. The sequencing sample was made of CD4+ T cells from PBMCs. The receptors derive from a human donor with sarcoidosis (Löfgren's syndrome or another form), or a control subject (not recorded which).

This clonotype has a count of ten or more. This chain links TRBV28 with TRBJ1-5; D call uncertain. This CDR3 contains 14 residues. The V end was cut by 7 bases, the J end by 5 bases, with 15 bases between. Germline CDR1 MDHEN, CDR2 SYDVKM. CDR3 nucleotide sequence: TGTGCCAGCACTGAAAGGGAGGGTTATCAGCCCCAGCATTTT. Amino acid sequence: CASTEREGYQPQHF.

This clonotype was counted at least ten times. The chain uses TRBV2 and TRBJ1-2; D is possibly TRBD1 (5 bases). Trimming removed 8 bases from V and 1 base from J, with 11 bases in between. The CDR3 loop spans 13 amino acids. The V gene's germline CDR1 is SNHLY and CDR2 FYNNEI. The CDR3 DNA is TGTGCCAGCCCGGGACGGATTAACTATGGCTACACCTTC. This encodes CASPGRINYGYTF. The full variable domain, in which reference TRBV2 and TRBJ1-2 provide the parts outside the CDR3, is EPEVTQTPSHQVTQMGQEVILRCVPISNHLYFYWYRQILGQKVEFLVSFYNNEISEKSEIFDDQFSVERPDGSNFTLKIRSTKLEDSAMYFCASPGRINYGYTFGSGTRLTVV.

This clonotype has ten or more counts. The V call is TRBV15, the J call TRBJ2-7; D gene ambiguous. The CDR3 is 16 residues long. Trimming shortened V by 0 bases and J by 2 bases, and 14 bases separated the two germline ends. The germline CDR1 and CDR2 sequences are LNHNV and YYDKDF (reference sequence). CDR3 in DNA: TGTGCCACCAGCAGAGATGAGGCCCTACTCCCCTACGAGCAGTACGTC. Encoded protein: CATSRDEALLPYEQYV.

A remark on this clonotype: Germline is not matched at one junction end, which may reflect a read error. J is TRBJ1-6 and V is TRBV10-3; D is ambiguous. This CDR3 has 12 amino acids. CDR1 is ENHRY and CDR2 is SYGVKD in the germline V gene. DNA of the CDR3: TGTGCCATCAGTGGGGGTAATTCACCCCCCCACTTT. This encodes CAISGGNSPPHF.

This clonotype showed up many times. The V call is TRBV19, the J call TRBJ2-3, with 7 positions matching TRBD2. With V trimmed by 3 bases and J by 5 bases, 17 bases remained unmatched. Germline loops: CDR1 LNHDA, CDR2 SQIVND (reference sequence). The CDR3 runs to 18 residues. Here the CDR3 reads CASSISRRNLAEQDTQYF. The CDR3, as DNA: TGTGCCAGTAGTATCTCCCGGAGGAATCTAGCGGAGCAAGATACGCAGTATTTT.

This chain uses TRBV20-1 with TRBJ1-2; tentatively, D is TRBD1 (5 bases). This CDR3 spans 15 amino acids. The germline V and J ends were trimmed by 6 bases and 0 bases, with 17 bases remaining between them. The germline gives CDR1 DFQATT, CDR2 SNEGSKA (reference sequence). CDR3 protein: CSARRQGRANYGYTF. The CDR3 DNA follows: TGCAGTGCGAGACGGCAGGGTAGGGCTAACTATGGCTACACCTTC.

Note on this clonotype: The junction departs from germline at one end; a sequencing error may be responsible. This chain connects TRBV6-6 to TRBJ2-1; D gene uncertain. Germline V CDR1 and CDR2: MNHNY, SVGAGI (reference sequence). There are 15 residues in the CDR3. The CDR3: CDSSYRQASYNEQFF. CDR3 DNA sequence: TGTGACAGCAGTTACCGGCAGGCGTCCTACAATGAGCAGTTCTTC.

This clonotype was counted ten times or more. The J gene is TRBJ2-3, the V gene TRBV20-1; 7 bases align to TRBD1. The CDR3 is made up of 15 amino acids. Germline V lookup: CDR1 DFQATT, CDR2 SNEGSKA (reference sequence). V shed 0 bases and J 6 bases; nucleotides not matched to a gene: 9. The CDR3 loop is CSARDGQGDGDTQYF. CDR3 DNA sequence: TGCAGTGCTAGAGATGGCCAGGGGGACGGGGATACGCAGTATTTT.

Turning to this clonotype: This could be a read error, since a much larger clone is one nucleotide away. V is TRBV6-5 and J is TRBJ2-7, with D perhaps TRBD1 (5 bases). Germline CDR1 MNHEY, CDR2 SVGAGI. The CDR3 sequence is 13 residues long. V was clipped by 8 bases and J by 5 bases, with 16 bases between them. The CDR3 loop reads CASGPTETHEQYF. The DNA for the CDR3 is TGTGCCAGCGGTCCGACAGAGACCCACGAGCAGTACTTC.

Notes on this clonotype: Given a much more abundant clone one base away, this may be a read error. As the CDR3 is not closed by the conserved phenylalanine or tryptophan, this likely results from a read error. The CDR3 protein is CSANYRGGYTEAFL. DNA of the CDR3: TGCAGTGCAAACTATAGGGGTGGGTACACTGAAGCTTTCCTT. This sequence joins TRBV20-1 and TRBJ1-1; possible D gene TRBD1, 5 bases. V was trimmed by 6 bases and J by 3 bases, leaving 17 bases between them. The CDR3 length is 14 residues. The germline V gene has CDR1 DFQATT and CDR2 SNEGSKA (reference sequence).

The CDR3 is CSARDSGDNQPQHF. CDR3 bases: TGCAGTGCTAGGGACTCTGGTGACAATCAGCCCCAGCATTTT. This sequence joins TRBV20-1 and TRBJ1-5; D is undetermined. Germline loops: CDR1 DFQATT, CDR2 SNEGSKA (reference sequence). The ends were cut back, 3 bases at V and 3 bases at J, with 12 bases in the middle. The CDR3 runs 14 residues.

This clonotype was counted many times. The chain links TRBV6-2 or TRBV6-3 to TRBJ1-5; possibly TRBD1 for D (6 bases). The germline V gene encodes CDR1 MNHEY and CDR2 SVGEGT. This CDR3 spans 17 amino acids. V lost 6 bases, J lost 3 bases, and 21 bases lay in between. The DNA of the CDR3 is TGTGCCAGCAGCCGGAACAGGGACCTCCGGCACAATCAGCCCCAGCATTTT. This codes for CASSRNRDLRHNQPQHF.

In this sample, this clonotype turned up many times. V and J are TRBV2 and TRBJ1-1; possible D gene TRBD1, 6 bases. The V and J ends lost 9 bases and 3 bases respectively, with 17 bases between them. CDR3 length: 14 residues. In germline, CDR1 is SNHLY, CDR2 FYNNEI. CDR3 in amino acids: CASAIQGRDTEAFF. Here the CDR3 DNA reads TGTGCCAGTGCAATACAGGGAAGAGACACTGAAGCTTTCTTT.

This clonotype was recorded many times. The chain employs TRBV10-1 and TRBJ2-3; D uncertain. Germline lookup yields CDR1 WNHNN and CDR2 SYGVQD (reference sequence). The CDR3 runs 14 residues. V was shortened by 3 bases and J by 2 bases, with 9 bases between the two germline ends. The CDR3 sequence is CASSEYRTTDTQYF. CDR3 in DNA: TGCGCCAGCAGTGAATACAGAACCACAGATACGCAGTATTTT.

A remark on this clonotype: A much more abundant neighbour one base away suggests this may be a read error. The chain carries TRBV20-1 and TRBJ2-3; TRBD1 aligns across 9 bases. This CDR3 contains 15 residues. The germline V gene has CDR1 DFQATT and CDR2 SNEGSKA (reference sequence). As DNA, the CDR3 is TGCAGTGCTCAATCGGGACAGGGAGGAGTAGATGCGCAGTATTTT. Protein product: CSAQSGQGGVDAQYF.

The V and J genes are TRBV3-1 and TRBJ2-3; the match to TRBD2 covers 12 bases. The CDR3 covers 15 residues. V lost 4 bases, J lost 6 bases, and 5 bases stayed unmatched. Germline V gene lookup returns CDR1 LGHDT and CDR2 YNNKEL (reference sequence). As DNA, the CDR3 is TGTGCCAGCAGCCTGCTAGCGGGAGGGCCGGATACGCAGTATTTT. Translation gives CASSLLAGGPDTQYF.

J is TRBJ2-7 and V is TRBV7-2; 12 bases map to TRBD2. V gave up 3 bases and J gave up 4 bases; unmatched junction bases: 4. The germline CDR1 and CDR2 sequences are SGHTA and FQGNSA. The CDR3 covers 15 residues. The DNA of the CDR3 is TGTGCCAGCAGCTTTGGGACTAGCGGGTCTTACGAGCAGTACTTC. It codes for CASSFGTSGSYEQYF.

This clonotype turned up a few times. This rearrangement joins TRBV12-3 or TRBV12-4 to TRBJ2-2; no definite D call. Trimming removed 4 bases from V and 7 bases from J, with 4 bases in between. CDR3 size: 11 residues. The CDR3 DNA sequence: TGTGCCAGCAGTTCGGGCGGGGAGCTGTTTTTT. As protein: CASSSGGELFF.

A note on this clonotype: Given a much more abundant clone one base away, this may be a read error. CDR3 DNA: TGTGCCAGCAGTGAACAGGACAGATTGAACACTGAAGCTTTCTTT. It yields the protein CASSEQDRLNTEAFF. This chain joins TRBV6-1 and TRBJ1-1, with TRBD1 as a possible D gene (6 bases). Trimming pared 2 bases from V and 0 bases from J, leaving 10 bases between. Germline V gives CDR1 MNHNS, CDR2 SASEGT. The CDR3 covers 15 residues.

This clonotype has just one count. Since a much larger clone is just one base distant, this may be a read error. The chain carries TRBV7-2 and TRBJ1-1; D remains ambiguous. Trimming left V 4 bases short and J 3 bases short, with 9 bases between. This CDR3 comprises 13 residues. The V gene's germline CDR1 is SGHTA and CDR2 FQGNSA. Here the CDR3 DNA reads TGTGCCAGCAGCTCAGACAAACACACTGAAGCTTTCTTT. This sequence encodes CASSSDKHTEAFF.

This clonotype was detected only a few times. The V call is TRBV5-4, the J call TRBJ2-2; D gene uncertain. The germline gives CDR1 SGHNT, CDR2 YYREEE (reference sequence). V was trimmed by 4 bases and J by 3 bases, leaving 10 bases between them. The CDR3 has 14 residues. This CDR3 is CASSPSLDTGELFF. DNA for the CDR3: TGTGCCAGCAGCCCCTCGCTGGACACCGGGGAGCTGTTTTTT.

The CDR3, as DNA: TGCGCCAGCAGCTTGGAGGGGGGGCCTTTAGATACGCAGTATTTT. It yields the protein CASSLEGGPLDTQYF. The chain uses TRBV5-1 and TRBJ2-3; tentatively, D is TRBD2 (7 bases). This CDR3 is built from 15 residues. Trimming removed 0 bases at V and 5 bases at J, with 13 bases between. Germline V gene lookup returns CDR1 SGHRS and CDR2 YFSETQ.

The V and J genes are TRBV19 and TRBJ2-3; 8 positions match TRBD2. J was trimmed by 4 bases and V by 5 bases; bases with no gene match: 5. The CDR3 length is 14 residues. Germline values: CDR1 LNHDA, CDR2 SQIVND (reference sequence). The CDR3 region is CASSARTSPDTQYF. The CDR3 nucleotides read TGTGCCAGTAGTGCTCGGACTAGCCCAGATACGCAGTATTTT.